Below, one T cell receptor (beta chain) is given with its context. Sequenced by immunoSEQ multiplex PCR; TCRdb stores in-frame clones only, minus some. The data hold approximately 6,800 clones, with roughly four fifths observed a single time. CDR1 is SNHLY and CDR2 is FYNNEI in the germline V gene. V was cut by 8 bases and J by 5 bases, with 16 bases left in between. This CDR3 is 13 amino acids long. Normal lung was sampled as far from the tumour as possible, at least 3 cm. This record comes from a study of immune cell composition in non-small cell lung cancer. The chain combines TRBV2 with TRBJ2-7; the D gene is possibly TRBD1 (5 bases). The sequencing input was non-adjacent lung tissue. The receptor's source is a human donor with non-small cell lung cancer. As DNA, the CDR3 is TGTGCCAGCTACAAAATGACAGTTGACGAGCAGTACTTC. Protein: CASYKMTVDEQYF.